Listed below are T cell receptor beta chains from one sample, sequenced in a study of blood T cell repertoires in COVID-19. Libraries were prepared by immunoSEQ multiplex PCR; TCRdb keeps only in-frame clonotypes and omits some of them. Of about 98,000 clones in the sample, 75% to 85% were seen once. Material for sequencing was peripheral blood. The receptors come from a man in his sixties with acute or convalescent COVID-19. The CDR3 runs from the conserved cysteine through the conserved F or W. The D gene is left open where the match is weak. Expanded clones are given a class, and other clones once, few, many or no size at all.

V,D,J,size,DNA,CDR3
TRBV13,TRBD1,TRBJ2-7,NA,TGTGCCAGCAGCACGACAGGGAACGAGCAGTACTTC,CASSTTGNEQYF
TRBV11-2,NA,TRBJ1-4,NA,TGTGCCAGCAGCTCCCAAAGGGAGACATTGCAAGAAAAACTGTTTTTT,CASSSQRETLQEKLFF
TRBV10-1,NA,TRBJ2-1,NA,TGCGCCAGCAGCGTTAACAATGAGCAGTTCTTC,CASSVNNEQFF
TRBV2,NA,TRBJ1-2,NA,TGTGCCAGCAGTGAAGCTCAACCAGTGCAGGGTGGATATGGCTACACCTTC,CASSEAQPVQGGYGYTF
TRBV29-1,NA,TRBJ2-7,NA,TGCAGCGTTGAAGATATCTCCTACGAGCAGTACTTC,CSVEDISYEQYF
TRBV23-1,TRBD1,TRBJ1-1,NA,TGCGCCAGCAGTCAATCCCCAGGGGGCGCGCACACTGAAGCTTTCTTT,CASSQSPGGAHTEAFF
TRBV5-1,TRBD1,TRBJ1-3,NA,TGCGCCAGCAGCCCTGGACAGGGAGGCTCTGGAAACACCATATATTTT,CASSPGQGGSGNTIYF
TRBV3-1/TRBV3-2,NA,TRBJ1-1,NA,TGTGCCAGCAGCCAAAATGATCAGGGCTTTCCTTTCTTT,CASSQNDQGFPFF
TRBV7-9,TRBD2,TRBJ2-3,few,TGTGCCAGCAGCTTACAGGCGGGGGGGCGGACAGATACGCAGTATTTT,CASSLQAGGRTDTQYF
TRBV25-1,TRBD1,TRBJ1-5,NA,TGTGCCAGCATCCGGGACAGGGAAAGTGGGGGATATCAGCCCCAGCATTTT,CASIRDRESGGYQPQHF
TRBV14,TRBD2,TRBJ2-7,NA,TGTGCCAGCAGCCCGGGGGCTAGCGGGGGGCACGAGCAGTACTTC,CASSPGASGGHEQYF
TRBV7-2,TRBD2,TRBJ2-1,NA,TGTGCCAGCAGCTTAGCCTCTAGCGGGACCTACAATGAGCAGTTCTTC,CASSLASSGTYNEQFF
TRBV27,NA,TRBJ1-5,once,TGTGCCAGCAGTTTGAGGGGGGGTCAGCCCCAGCATTTT,CASSLRGGQPQHF
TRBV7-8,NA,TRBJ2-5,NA,TGTGCCAGCAGCTTAGGGCGGACAGCTAAAGAGACCCAGTACTTC,CASSLGRTAKETQYF
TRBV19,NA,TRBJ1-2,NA,TGTGCCAGTGTGAACAGCTTATATGGCTACACCTTC,CASVNSLYGYTF
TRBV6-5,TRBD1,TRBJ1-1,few,TGTGCCAGCAACGACAGGGCGCGGGGGAACACTGAAGCTTTCTTT,CASNDRARGNTEAFF
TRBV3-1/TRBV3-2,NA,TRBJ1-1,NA,TGTGCCAGCAGCCAAATGTCGGACACTGAAGCTTTCTTT,CASSQMSDTEAFF
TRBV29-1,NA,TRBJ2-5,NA,TGCAGCGTTGATGGCTTTCGTAATCAAGAGACCCAGTACTTC,CSVDGFRNQETQYF
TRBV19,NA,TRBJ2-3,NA,TGTGCCAGTAGTGAACCGGGGGTAAGCGGAGATACGCAGTATTTT,CASSEPGVSGDTQYF
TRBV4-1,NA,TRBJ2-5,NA,TGCGCCAGCAGCTATATCTATCCGGTCCAAGAGACCCAGTACTTC,CASSYIYPVQETQYF
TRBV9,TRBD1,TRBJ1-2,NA,TGTGCCAGCAGCGAGGGGACAGGGGGCGTCTATGGCTACACCTTC,CASSEGTGGVYGYTF
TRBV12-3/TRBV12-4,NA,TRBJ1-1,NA,TGTGCCAGCAGTACATTTCAGGGATCTGAAGCTTTCTTT,CASSTFQGSEAFF
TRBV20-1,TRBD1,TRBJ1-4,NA,TGCAGTGCTAGTCGGGACAGAAATGAAAAACTGTTTTTT,CSASRDRNEKLFF
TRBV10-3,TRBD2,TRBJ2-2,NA,TGTGCCATCAGTCCGAATAGCGGGATGGCCGGGGAGCTGTTTTTT,CAISPNSGMAGELFF
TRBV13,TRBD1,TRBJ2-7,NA,TGTGCCAGCAGCTTAGCGGGGACAGCCTACGAGCAGTACTTC,CASSLAGTAYEQYF
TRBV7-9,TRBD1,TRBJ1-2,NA,TGTGCCAGCAGCTTATGGTTGACAGGGGTGACTAACTATGGCTACACCTTC,CASSLWLTGVTNYGYTF